Following are 30 T cell receptor beta chains from one sample sequenced in a study of cytotoxic CD8 clonotypes in ibrutinib-treated CLL. Generated by immunoSEQ multiplex PCR, the TCRdb table keeps only in-frame clones and is missing some. The sample includes some 65,000 clones, around three fifths seen only once; the top ten take 14% to 15%. The sample was PBMCs, taken after 12 months of ibrutinib treatment. The receptors shown here come from a human donor with chronic lymphocytic leukemia.

This chain joins TRBV28 and TRBJ2-7; D is uncertain. The germline V gene has CDR1 MDHEN and CDR2 SYDVKM. The V end lost 2 bases, the J end lost 3 bases, and 14 bases lay between the germline ends. The CDR3 loop spans 15 amino acids. The CDR3 DNA reads as TGTGCCAGCAGTTTAATCGGGTGGGTTGGCTACGAGCAGTACTTC. It translates to CASSLIGWVGYEQYF.

The rearrangement links TRBV27 to TRBJ2-2; no reliable D call. The germline V and J ends were trimmed by 7 bases and 4 bases, with 7 bases remaining between them. CDR3 size: 12 residues. Germline V gene lookup returns CDR1 MNHEY and CDR2 SMNVEV (reference sequence). Written as DNA, the CDR3 is TGTGCCAGCACCGCAGTCACCGGGGAGCTGTTTTTT. This gives the protein CASTAVTGELFF.

This clone was detected only a few times. CDR3 nucleotide sequence: TGCAGCGTTTCCACAGGGATGAACACTGAAGCTTTCTTT. The encoded protein is CSVSTGMNTEAFF. The V and J genes are TRBV29-1 and TRBJ1-1, with D possibly being TRBD1 (6 bases). The V and J ends lost 5 bases and 0 bases respectively, with 10 bases between them. Germline loops: CDR1 SQVTM, CDR2 ANQGSEA. The length of the CDR3 is 13 residues.

The chain couples TRBV2 to TRBJ1-5, with TRBD1 as a possible D gene (6 bases). CDR1 is SNHLY, CDR2 FYNNEI, per germline. Trimming stripped 9 bases from V and 2 bases from J, with 14 bases between. The CDR3 is 14 residues long. In DNA form, the CDR3 reads TGTGCCAGTAAATCGAACAGGGGCAATCAGCCCCAGCATTTT. The encoded protein is CASKSNRGNQPQHF. The variable domain in full, completed from reference TRBV2 and TRBJ1-5, reads EPEVTQTPSHQVTQMGQEVILRCVPISNHLYFYWYRQILGQKVEFLVSFYNNEISEKSEIFDDQFSVERPDGSNFTLKIRSTKLEDSAMYFCASKSNRGNQPQHFGDGTRLSIL.

The table lists this clone with a count of one. The rearrangement joins TRBV18 to TRBJ1-2; D uncertain. The CDR3 length is 12 residues. Looked up from germline, CDR1 is KGHSH and CDR2 is LQKENI. V dropped 2 bases and J dropped 7 bases, with 8 bases sitting between them. Here the CDR3 DNA reads TGTGCCAGCTCACCAGGGGTTGGTGGCTACACCTTC. Amino acids: CASSPGVGGYTF.

This clone came up a few times. V and J are TRBV11-1 and TRBJ2-2; 9 bases agree with TRBD1. From germline, CDR1 is SGHAT and CDR2 FQDESV (reference sequence). The CDR3 consists of 14 residues. Germline trimming cut 10 bases from V and 5 bases from J; bases unmatched to any gene: 8. The CDR3 bases are TGTGCCATCCTAGACAGGGGGAGGACCGGGGAGCTGTTTTTT. Encoded protein: CAILDRGRTGELFF.

The CDR3 spells CASSLVSAGEQYF. The CDR3 DNA reads as TGTGCCAGCAGCTTAGTTTCTGCCGGCGAGCAGTACTTC. The chain combines TRBV7-8 with TRBJ2-7; D gene ambiguous. Germline V gene lookup returns CDR1 SGHVS and CDR2 FQNEAQ. There are 13 residues in the CDR3. The V gene lost 1 base and the J gene lost 6 bases, with 10 bases spanning the gap. Complete variable domain (other parts from reference TRBV7-8 and TRBJ2-7): GAGVSQSPRYKVAKRGQDVALRCDPISGHVSLFWYQQALGQGPEFLTYFQNEAQLDKSGLPSDRFFAERPEGSVSTLKIQRTQQEDSAVYLCASSLVSAGEQYFGPGTRLTVT.

CDR3 sequence: CASSFLGGGSYGYTF. The CDR3 bases are TGTGCCAGCAGCTTTCTCGGTGGCGGGTCATATGGCTACACCTTC. The V and J genes are TRBV7-9 and TRBJ1-2; D is uncertain. Deletions cut 3 bases from V and 5 bases from J, with 16 bases between. Germline V gives CDR1 SEHNR, CDR2 FQNEAQ (reference sequence). This CDR3 has 15 residues.

The rearrangement links TRBV4-1 to TRBJ1-4, with D perhaps TRBD1 (5 bases). Trimming took 4 bases from V and 8 from J, leaving 20 bases between them. Germline CDR1 is MGHRA and CDR2 is YSYEKL. CDR3 length: 16 residues. The CDR3: CASSRDRGGGEEKLFF. The CDR3 nucleotides read TGCGCCAGCAGCCGCGACCGGGGGGGAGGCGAAGAAAAACTGTTTTTT.

The chain couples TRBV6-5 to TRBJ1-5, with TRBD1 identical over 7 bases. Trimming took 5 bases from V and 1 from J; bases not matched to a gene: 5. The CDR3 is 15 amino acids. In germline, CDR1 is MNHEY, CDR2 SVGAGI. CDR3: CASSTRGQSNQPQHF. The CDR3 DNA reads as TGTGCCAGCAGTACCAGGGGACAGAGCAATCAGCCCCAGCATTTT.

This clone was counted between two and nine times. Written as DNA, the CDR3 is TGTGCCAGTAGTGTTGAACAAAGCCCTGAAGCTTTCTTT. Protein sequence: CASSVEQSPEAFF. The chain uses TRBV19 and TRBJ1-1; the D is unclear. The CDR3 contains 13 residues. V was cut by 5 bases and J by 6 bases, with 13 bases left in between. The germline V gene has CDR1 LNHDA and CDR2 SQIVND (reference sequence).

This clone was seen a handful of times. The CDR3 loop is CATKPGDRSSYNSPLHF. DNA of the CDR3: TGCGCCACGAAACCCGGGGACAGGAGCTCCTATAATTCACCCCTCCACTTT. V gene TRBV5-1 combines with J gene TRBJ1-6, with 8 bases fitting TRBD1. The V segment lost 9 bases and the J segment 0 bases; nucleotides outside the gene matches: 11. CDR1 and CDR2 (germline): SGHRS, YFSETQ. The CDR3 length is 17 residues.

By frequency in the sample, this clone is medium-sized. Germline is not matched at one junction end, which may reflect a read error. This sequence joins TRBV20-1 and TRBJ1-2, with D tentatively TRBD1 (5 bases). The V gene's germline CDR1 is DFQATT and CDR2 SNEGSKA (reference sequence). The CDR3 runs to 10 residues. CDR3 region: CSASAGFGAF. In nucleotides, the CDR3 is TGCAGTGCTAGTGCAGGGTTTGGCGCCTTC.

The rearrangement joins TRBV6-6 to TRBJ1-5; TRBD1 might be the D (5 bases). Germline loops: CDR1 MNHNY, CDR2 SVGAGI (reference sequence). The CDR3 extends over 13 amino acids. V was shortened by 10 bases and J by 3 bases, with 13 bases between the two germline ends. The chain's CDR3 is CATRGEFNQPQHF. CDR3 coding DNA: TGTGCCACTCGGGGGGAGTTCAATCAGCCCCAGCATTTT.

The chain links TRBV7-2 to TRBJ2-4; 10 bases fit TRBD1. Per the germline V gene, CDR1 is SGHTA and CDR2 is FQGNSA. This CDR3 is 14 amino acids long. The trim removed 4 bases at V and 8 bases at J, leaving 5 bases unmatched. CDR3 sequence (DNA): TGTGCCAGCAGCTGGGACAGGGGAACGTACATTCAGTACTTC. Its protein is CASSWDRGTYIQYF.

The chain carries TRBV27 and TRBJ1-1, with TRBD1 identical over 8 bases. V dropped 4 bases and J dropped 10; count of bases not matched to a gene: 14. The CDR3 extends over 15 amino acids. Germline lookup yields CDR1 MNHEY and CDR2 SMNVEV (reference sequence). The CDR3 here is CASSWTGPSPSGAFF. The CDR3 DNA follows: TGTGCCAGCAGTTGGACAGGGCCCTCTCCGAGCGGAGCTTTCTTT.

A note on this clone: The same CDR3 can be traced to other DNA sequences in this sample. The chain uses TRBV2 and TRBJ2-3; TRBD2 aligns across 11 bases. The germline V gene encodes CDR1 SNHLY and CDR2 FYNNEI. The V segment lost 4 bases and the J segment 3 bases; nucleotides outside the gene matches: 3. The CDR3 consists of 15 residues. The CDR3 here is CASSGLAGGTDTQYF. The CDR3, as DNA: TGTGCCAGCAGTGGGCTAGCGGGGGGAACAGATACGCAGTATTTT. Looking up the rest from reference TRBV2 and TRBJ2-3 gives the full variable domain: EPEVTQTPSHQVTQMGQEVILRCVPISNHLYFYWYRQILGQKVEFLVSFYNNEISEKSEIFDDQFSVERPDGSNFTLKIRSTKLEDSAMYFCASSGLAGGTDTQYFGPGTRLTVL.

The V and J genes are TRBV11-2 and TRBJ2-7; the D is unclear. Looked up from germline, CDR1 is SGHAT and CDR2 is FQNNGV. This CDR3 spans 14 amino acids. V was trimmed by 3 bases and J by 1 base, leaving 10 bases between them. The CDR3, as DNA: TGTGCCAGCAGCTTGGGTTCAGCATCCTACGAGCAGTACGTC. It encodes CASSLGSASYEQYV.

In its sample, this clone was seen once. The rearrangement joins TRBV4-1 to TRBJ1-2; tentatively, D is TRBD1 (5 bases). V was clipped by 4 bases and J by 4 bases, with 16 bases between them. Germline CDR1 and CDR2: MGHRA and YSYEKL. The CDR3 is 15 amino acids. The DNA of the CDR3 is TGCGCCAGCAGCCGTGGCGTCCAGGGTGTCTATGGCTACACCTTC. It codes for CASSRGVQGVYGYTF.

The CDR3 region has the DNA TGTGCCAGCAGCCAAGAATATAACACTGAAGCTTTCTTT. It is translated as CASSQEYNTEAFF. The chain couples TRBV14 to TRBJ1-1; D gene uncertain. Trimming shortened V by 0 bases and J by 2 bases, and 4 bases separated the two germline ends. The length of the CDR3 is 13 residues. Germline assignment: CDR1 SGHDN and CDR2 FVKESK.

This chain joins TRBV23-1 and TRBJ2-7; no firm D call. TRBV23-1 carries the ORF label, with uncertain function. This CDR3 has 15 amino acids. Trimming left V 1 base short and J 3 bases short, with 13 bases between. In DNA, the CDR3 is TGCGCCAGCAGTCAATTTTGGGGAAATGGCTACGAGCAGTACTTC. This translates into CASSQFWGNGYEQYF.

This clone was counted once. CDR3 sequence reads: CSVDRLAEAFF. DNA for the CDR3: TGCAGTGTAGACAGGCTGGCTGAAGCTTTCTTT. J is TRBJ1-1 and V is TRBV20-1; a weak D match, TRBD1 (6 bases). CDR3 length: 11 amino acids. Germline CDR1 reads DFQATT; CDR2 reads SNEGSKA (reference sequence). The germline V and J ends were trimmed by 7 bases and 6 bases, with 12 bases remaining between them.

The chain links TRBV29-1 to TRBJ2-1; 10 positions agree with TRBD2. In germline, CDR1 is SQVTM, CDR2 ANQGSEA. V was clipped by 7 bases and J by 8 bases; unmatched bases: 14. CDR3 length: 15 amino acids. This CDR3 is CSGRDSGRAGHEQFF. In DNA, the CDR3 is TGCAGCGGGAGGGACAGCGGGAGGGCCGGGCATGAGCAGTTCTTC.

The genes are TRBV6-1 and TRBJ2-5; D is uncertain. Germline V gene sequence: CDR1 MNHNS, CDR2 SASEGT. Trimming took 2 bases from V and 6 from J, leaving 13 bases between them. This CDR3 is built from 14 residues. The chain's CDR3 is CASSETWGVKTQYF. In DNA, the CDR3 is TGTGCCAGCAGTGAAACTTGGGGTGTAAAGACCCAGTACTTC.

J is TRBJ2-3 and V is TRBV19, with D tentatively TRBD2 (6 bases). Trimming took off 5 bases at V and 0 bases at J, with 9 bases between the two ends. Germline values: CDR1 LNHDA, CDR2 SQIVND (reference sequence). The CDR3 sequence is 14 residues long. CDR3 DNA sequence: TGTGCCAGTAGTTTGAGCGGGAGCACAGATACGCAGTATTTT. Protein product: CASSLSGSTDTQYF.

The V call is TRBV11-3, the J call TRBJ2-3; 9 nucleotides agree with TRBD2. V shed 2 bases and J 4 bases; nucleotides not matched to a gene: 4. This CDR3 has 15 residues. Germline V CDR1 and CDR2: SGHNT, YENEEA. CDR3 nucleotides: TGTGCCAGCAGCTTAAATAGCGGGAGCGCAGATACGCAGTATTTT. It codes for CASSLNSGSADTQYF.

This CDR3 reads CASSFRVGEQYV. The CDR3 region has the DNA TGTGCCAGCAGCTTCAGGGTAGGCGAGCAGTACGTC. This chain joins TRBV5-6 and TRBJ2-7, with a possible D match to TRBD1 (5 bases). The CDR3 loop spans 12 amino acids. V lost 2 bases and J 6 bases, leaving 9 bases between the germline ends. Germline-derived CDR1 and CDR2 are SGHDT and YYEEEE.

Comment on this clone: Other nucleotide sequences in the sample specify the same CDR3. The genes are TRBV7-8 and TRBJ1-5; D remains ambiguous. Per germline, CDR1 SGHVS and CDR2 FQNEAQ. The CDR3 is 16 residues long. The V end was cut by 1 base, the J end by 0 bases, with 10 bases between. Here the CDR3 reads CASSLVSGYSNQPQHF. CDR3 nucleotide sequence: TGTGCCAGCAGCTTAGTATCCGGGTATAGCAATCAGCCCCAGCATTTT.

The chain joins TRBV5-1 to TRBJ1-1; TRBD1 agrees at 7 bases. This CDR3 region has 16 residues. Germline V CDR1 and CDR2: SGHRS, YFSETQ. V was clipped by 2 bases and J by 0 bases; unmatched bases: 7. The DNA for the CDR3 is TGCGCCAGCAGCTTTGGGGCAGGGGGAATGAACACTGAAGCTTTCTTT. This gives the protein CASSFGAGGMNTEAFF.

The chain couples TRBV11-2 to TRBJ1-1; 8 bases fit TRBD1. The CDR3 spans 14 residues. Trimming removed 5 bases from V and 5 bases from J; junction bases left unmatched: 7. Germline V gives CDR1 SGHAT, CDR2 FQNNGV. DNA of the CDR3: TGTGCCAGCAGCCGACAGGGGTCAAGAACTGAAGCTTTCTTT. Protein product: CASSRQGSRTEAFF. The entire variable domain, with the rest obtained from reference TRBV11-2 and TRBJ1-1, is as follows: EAGVAQSPRYKIIEKRQSVAFWCNPISGHATLYWYQQILGQGPKLLIQFQNNGVVDDSQLPKDRFSAERLKGVDSTLKIQPAKLEDSAVYLCASSRQGSRTEAFFGQGTRLTVV.